Shown below are 30 T cell receptor beta chains from a single sample sequenced in a study of breast tumors, draining lymph nodes, adjacent tissues. TCRdb re-analysed the multiplex PCR reads in MiXCR, keeping a single row per CDR3 protein. Of over 200,000 distinct CDR3 sequences in the sample, approximately 29% were seen once. Axillary draining lymph nodes of breast cancer patients supplied the node samples. What was sequenced was axillary lymph node tissue. The receptors originated from a female donor with breast cancer. Some clones in this sample may be carry-over from other donors' samples.

This clonotype was picked up many times. This CDR3 is CASSPGERINLETQYF. CDR3 nucleotide sequence: TGCGCCAGCTCCCCAGGGGAGCGAATAAACCTGGAGACCCAGTACTTC. V usage is TRBV5-1 and J usage is TRBJ2-5; tentatively, D is TRBD1 (6 bases). CDR1 and CDR2 from the germline V gene are SGHRS and YFSETQ. The CDR3 has 16 residues. The V end lost 7 bases, the J end lost 5 bases, and 24 bases lay between the germline ends.

Concerning this clonotype: One base away lies a much larger clone, so this may be a sequencing read error. This chain joins TRBV9 and TRBJ2-3, with 9 bases fitting TRBD1. The germline V gene encodes CDR1 SGDLS and CDR2 YYNGEE. The CDR3 has 15 amino acids. This chain's CDR3 is CASSVVTGGTDTPYF. Here the CDR3 DNA reads TGTGCCAGCAGCGTAGTGACAGGGGGGACAGATACGCCGTATTTT.

On this clonotype itself: This clone may be a read error of a much larger clone one base away. The V gene is TRBV20-1, the J gene TRBJ1-2; no definite D call. Germline-derived CDR1 and CDR2 are DFQATT and SNEGSKA (reference sequence). CDR3 length: 14 amino acids. Trimming shortened V by 0 bases and J by 12 bases, and 20 bases separated the two germline ends. The CDR3 region has the DNA TGCAGTGCTAGAGAACCTCCCAGGCCCTCCGGCCACACCTTC. This gives the protein CSAREPPRPSGHTF.

This clonotype was counted at least ten times. This sequence joins TRBV11-2 and TRBJ2-7; 7 bases are shared with TRBD1. The CDR3 has 15 amino acids. Germline V gene data show CDR1 as SGHAT and CDR2 as FQNNGV. Trimming removed 6 bases from V and 2 bases from J; junction bases left unmatched: 10. This CDR3 reads CASSLGGRGTYEQYF. The CDR3 coding sequence is TGTGCCAGCAGTCTAGGGGGCAGGGGGACCTACGAGCAGTACTTC. Full variable domain (rest looked up from reference TRBV11-2 and TRBJ2-7): EAGVAQSPRYKIIEKRQSVAFWCNPISGHATLYWYQQILGQGPKLLIQFQNNGVVDDSQLPKDRFSAERLKGVDSTLKIQPAKLEDSAVYLCASSLGGRGTYEQYFGPGTRLTVT.

As regards this clonotype: Relative to the germline gene, one junction end is altered; a read error may explain this. For the CDR3, the DNA is TGTGCCAGCAGCCGACAGGTCAATGAGCCCCAGCATTTT. Protein product: CASSRQVNEPQHF. The rearrangement uses TRBV2 and TRBJ1-5; the D gene is possibly TRBD1 (6 bases). The CDR3 contains 13 residues. CDR1 is SNHLY and CDR2 is FYNNEI in the germline V gene. Looking up the rest from reference TRBV2 and TRBJ1-5 gives the full variable domain: EPEVTQTPSHQVTQMGQEVILRCVPISNHLYFYWYRQILGQKVEFLVSFYNNEISEKSEIFDDQFSVERPDGSNFTLKIRSTKLEDSAMYFCASSRQVNEPQHFGDGTRLSIL.

CDR3 protein: CATSGPGTGGGTGELFF. Written as DNA, the CDR3 is TGTGCCACCAGTGGCCCAGGGACAGGGGGAGGCACCGGGGAGCTGTTTTTT. V is TRBV24-1 and J is TRBJ2-2; TRBD1 aligns across 11 bases. Germline V gene lookup returns CDR1 KGHDR and CDR2 SFDVKD. The V segment lost 5 bases and the J segment 4 bases; nucleotides outside the gene matches: 8. This CDR3 is 17 amino acids long.

This clonotype has at least ten counts. This chain joins TRBV20-1 and TRBJ2-1, with a possible D match to TRBD2 (6 bases). CDR1 and CDR2 from the germline V gene are DFQATT and SNEGSKA (reference sequence). This CDR3 has 15 amino acids. V lost 3 bases and J 7 bases, leaving 19 bases between the germline ends. CDR3 residues: CSASELEGGGNEQFF. The CDR3 DNA follows: TGCAGTGCTAGCGAATTGGAGGGTGGCGGGAATGAGCAGTTCTTC.

This clonotype was picked up many times. The genes are TRBV6-2 or TRBV6-3 and TRBJ2-7; no clear D. Trimming took off 2 bases at V and 6 bases at J, with 8 bases between the two ends. The length of the CDR3 is 12 residues. The germline V gene encodes CDR1 MNHEY and CDR2 SVGEGT. The CDR3 coding sequence is TGTGCCAGCAGTTACAGGCTAGTCGAGCAGTACTTC. As protein: CASSYRLVEQYF.

A remark on this clonotype: Here the CDR3 omits its conserved ending phenylalanine or tryptophan, so a read error is the likely source. It is unclear where the CDR3 begins or ends on the DNA, so no DNA is shown, and the CDR3 is as TCRdb lists it. V usage is TRBV7-2 and J usage is TRBJ2-7; the table gives TRBD2 as D, unverified against the DNA. The CDR3 is 14 amino acids long, termini counted. Germline V gene lookup returns CDR1 SGHTA and CDR2 FQGNSA. CDR3: CASSNSGRNYEQSS.

This clonotype was observed at least ten times. The genes are TRBV5-1 and TRBJ2-3; no reliable D call. The CDR3 has 15 residues. V lost 0 bases and J lost 0, with 8 bases in between. Germline V CDR1 and CDR2: SGHRS, YFSETQ. The DNA of the CDR3 is TGCGCCAGCAGCTTGGACGTCGTGAGCACAGATACGCAGTATTTT. Translated: CASSLDVVSTDTQYF.

This clonotype has a count of ten or more. The rearrangement uses TRBV3-1 and TRBJ1-6; a possible D gene is TRBD1 (5 bases). Germline values: CDR1 LGHDT, CDR2 YNNKEL (reference sequence). V was pared by 4 bases and J by 7 bases, with 11 bases between. The CDR3 spans 14 residues. CDR3: CASSLRQINSPLHF. The CDR3 DNA sequence: TGTGCCAGCAGCCTTCGACAGATAAATTCACCCCTCCACTTT. Supplemented by reference TRBV3-1 and TRBJ1-6, the full variable domain reads DTAVSQTPKYLVTQMGNDKSIKCEQNLGHDTMYWYKQDSKKFLKIMFSYNNKELIINETVPNRFSPKSPDKAHLNLHINSLELGDSAVYFCASSLRQINSPLHFGNGTRLTVT.

This clonotype was seen many times. The chain carries TRBV5-5 and TRBJ2-1, with D maybe TRBD2 (6 bases). Trimming pared 4 bases from V and 4 bases from J, leaving 15 bases between. The CDR3 is 15 residues long. Per the germline V gene, CDR1 is SGHKS and CDR2 is YYEKEE (reference sequence). CDR3 protein: CASSLSGSEYNEQFF. The CDR3 DNA reads TGTGCCAGCAGCCTAAGCGGGTCCGAATACAATGAGCAGTTCTTC.

Of note for this clonotype: With a much larger clone just one base away, this may be a read error. This chain uses TRBV4-1 with TRBJ1-5, with D tentatively TRBD1 (5 bases). This CDR3 has 14 amino acids. Germline V gene lookup returns CDR1 MGHRA and CDR2 YSYEKL. Trimming took 0 bases from V and 5 from J, leaving 8 bases between them. The CDR3 nucleotides read TGCGCCAGCAGCCAAGAGGGGGAATATCAGCCCCAGCATTTT. Amino acid sequence: CASSQEGEYQPQHF.

The chain's CDR3 is CASSHGLAGGTDTQYF. The CDR3 nucleotides are TGTGCCAGCAGTCACGGACTAGCGGGAGGCACAGATACGCAGTACTTC. This rearrangement joins TRBV6-5 to TRBJ2-5, with 14 nucleotides matching TRBD2. The CDR3 covers 16 residues. The J segment lost 11 bases and the V segment lost 5 bases, leaving 13 bases of the junction unmatched. Germline V gives CDR1 MNHEY, CDR2 SVGAGI.

This clonotype has a handful of counts. A much larger clone sits a single nucleotide away, making a read error possible. The genes are TRBV5-1 and TRBJ1-6, with D possibly TRBD1 on 5 matching bases. Trimming pared 3 bases from V and 9 bases from J, leaving 10 bases between. CDR1 is SGHRS, CDR2 YFSETQ, per germline. This CDR3 comprises 13 residues. The CDR3 coding sequence is TGCGCCAGCAGCTGGGACTTGAGTTCACCCCTCCACTTT. It translates to CASSWDLSSPLHF.

This clonotype was detected only a few times. Here the CDR3 omits its conserved ending phenylalanine or tryptophan, so a read error is the likely source. DNA for the CDR3: TGTGCCAGCAGCTTGAGGGAAGCCAAAAACATTCAGTACCTC. This sequence encodes CASSLREAKNIQYL. This chain uses TRBV7-9 with TRBJ2-4; D might be TRBD2 (5 bases). The CDR3 spans 14 residues. V was pared by 3 bases and J by 0 bases, with 6 bases between. Germline CDR1 and CDR2: SEHNR and FQNEAQ (reference sequence).

In its sample, this clonotype was seen many times. J is TRBJ1-5 and V is TRBV19; TRBD1 matches 9 bases. There are 14 residues in the CDR3. The germline gives CDR1 LNHDA, CDR2 SQIVND (reference sequence). J lost 2 bases, V lost 6 bases, and 2 bases had no gene match. Here the CDR3 reads CASSGDRGNQPQHF. The CDR3 DNA sequence: TGTGCCAGTAGCGGGGACAGGGGCAATCAGCCCCAGCATTTT.

Note on this clonotype: An end of the junction does not agree with germline; a read error may underlie this. V gene TRBV25-1 combines with J gene TRBJ2-2; 10 bases match TRBD2. Germline CDR1 MGHDK, CDR2 SYGVNS. This CDR3 is 14 amino acids long. The CDR3 reads CASTGLADTEELFF. As DNA, the CDR3 is TGTGCCAGCACAGGACTAGCGGACACCGAGGAGCTGTTTTTT.

A few counts support this clonotype. The chain links TRBV5-1 to TRBJ1-1; tentative D call: TRBD1 (5 bases). The CDR3 contains 13 residues. From germline, CDR1 is SGHRS and CDR2 YFSETQ. Deletions cut 4 bases from V and 7 bases from J, with 14 bases between. The CDR3 loop reads CASSAQSGLEAFF. The CDR3 DNA is TGCGCCAGCAGCGCCCAGTCGGGGCTTGAAGCTTTCTTT.

This clonotype was seen many times. The chain couples TRBV4-3 to TRBJ2-1; 10 nucleotides match TRBD2. Germline CDR1 reads LGHNA; CDR2 reads YSLEER. Losses at the gene ends were 4 bases for V and 3 bases for J; bases not matched to a gene: 3. The CDR3 extends over 15 amino acids. DNA of the CDR3: TGCGCCAGCAGCCGGCTAGCGGGGGTCTACAATGAGCAGTTCTTC. It is translated as CASSRLAGVYNEQFF.

This clonotype was seen many times. Germline is not matched at one junction end, which may reflect a read error. The rearrangement links TRBV2 to TRBJ2-3; 12 bases are a match to TRBD2. This CDR3 contains 14 residues. Germline V gene lookup returns CDR1 SNHLY and CDR2 FYNNEI. The CDR3 spells CASSLRTSGITLLF. The CDR3 coding sequence is TGTGCCAGCAGTCTAAGGACTAGCGGGATAACTCTCCTTTTT.

This clonotype counts as medium-sized. The V call is TRBV7-2, the J call TRBJ2-6, with 8 bases identical to TRBD1. Per the germline V gene, CDR1 is SGHTA and CDR2 is FQGNSA. This CDR3 has 17 residues. J lost 3 bases, V lost 5 bases, and 9 bases had no gene match. CDR3 bases: TGTGCCAGCAGCGCCGACAGGGGTGGGTTTGGGGCCAACGTCCTGACTTTC. Protein sequence: CASSADRGGFGANVLTF.

This clonotype was recorded at least ten times. This chain joins TRBV11-3 and TRBJ2-1; the D is unclear. V was cut by 1 base and J by 8 bases, with 9 bases left in between. CDR3 length: 13 amino acids. From germline, CDR1 is SGHNT and CDR2 YENEEA. The CDR3 is CASSLAANDEQFF. The DNA for the CDR3 is TGTGCCAGCAGCTTAGCGGCAAACGATGAGCAGTTCTTC.

About this clonotype itself: The junction and the germline gene differ at one end; a read error may be behind it. The chain joins TRBV5-8 to TRBJ1-2; no clear D. Per germline, CDR1 SGHTS and CDR2 YDEGEE. This CDR3 has 14 amino acids. The CDR3 DNA reads TGTGCCAGCAGCTTTCGAAGACCGAACTATGGCTGCACCTTC. This sequence encodes CASSFRRPNYGCTF.

This clonotype was seen only a few times. A read error may produce the germline difference seen at one junction end. The rearrangement joins TRBV7-3 to TRBJ2-4; TRBD2 matches at 7 bases. Looked up from germline, CDR1 is SGHTA and CDR2 is FQGTGA. The CDR3 spans 15 residues. The CDR3 reads CASSLNGGSGAIQHF. The CDR3 nucleotides are TGTGCCAGCAGCTTAAACGGCGGGAGCGGCGCCATTCAGCACTTC.

This clonotype was found many times. V and J are TRBV15 and TRBJ2-7; tentatively, D is TRBD1 or TRBD2 (5 bases each). The CDR3 has 15 amino acids. Per the germline V gene, CDR1 is LNHNV and CDR2 is YYDKDF (reference sequence). The V and J ends lost 0 bases and 2 bases respectively, with 11 bases between them. CDR3 protein: CATSREPGATYEQYF. The CDR3 coding sequence is TGTGCCACCAGCAGAGAACCCGGGGCTACCTACGAGCAGTACTTC.

Notes on this clonotype: This is likely a read error, given that the CDR3 carries no conserved phenylalanine or tryptophan at its end. The rearrangement joins TRBV7-3 to TRBJ1-1; no definite D call. The germline V gene has CDR1 SGHTA and CDR2 FQGTGA. The CDR3 has 13 amino acids. The V end lost 2 bases, the J end lost 2 bases, and 6 bases lay between the germline ends. CDR3 residues: CASSLGYNTEAFV. The CDR3 DNA follows: TGTGCCAGCAGCTTAGGGTATAACACTGAAGCTTTCGTT.

This clonotype was seen ten or more times. This chain connects TRBV20-1 to TRBJ2-7; possible D gene TRBD1, 5 bases. Trimming took 2 bases from V and 5 from J, leaving 13 bases between them. The germline CDR1 and CDR2 sequences are DFQATT and SNEGSKA (reference sequence). The CDR3 spans 13 residues. CDR3 DNA: TGCAGTGCTAGACAGGGCATCTTTGACGAGCAGTACTTC. It translates to CSARQGIFDEQYF.

This clonotype was counted at least ten times. The CDR3 nucleotides read TGTGCCACCAGCGGTAGGACAGGGGTTACCTACGAGCAGTACTTC. As protein: CATSGRTGVTYEQYF. The rearrangement links TRBV15 to TRBJ2-7; 9 bases fit TRBD1. The CDR3 consists of 15 residues. After removal of 5 bases from V and 2 bases from J, the junction contained 7 bases not matched to a gene. The germline V gene has CDR1 LNHNV and CDR2 YYDKDF (reference sequence).

The chain has TRBV27 and TRBJ2-7, with a weak D call TRBD1 (6 bases). CDR1 and CDR2 (germline): MNHEY, SMNVEV (reference sequence). The CDR3 has 11 amino acids. The V gene lost 5 bases and the J gene lost 6 bases, with 8 bases spanning the gap. The CDR3 DNA sequence: TGTGCCAGCAGTCAGGGGATCGAGCAGTACTTC. The encoded protein is CASSQGIEQYF.